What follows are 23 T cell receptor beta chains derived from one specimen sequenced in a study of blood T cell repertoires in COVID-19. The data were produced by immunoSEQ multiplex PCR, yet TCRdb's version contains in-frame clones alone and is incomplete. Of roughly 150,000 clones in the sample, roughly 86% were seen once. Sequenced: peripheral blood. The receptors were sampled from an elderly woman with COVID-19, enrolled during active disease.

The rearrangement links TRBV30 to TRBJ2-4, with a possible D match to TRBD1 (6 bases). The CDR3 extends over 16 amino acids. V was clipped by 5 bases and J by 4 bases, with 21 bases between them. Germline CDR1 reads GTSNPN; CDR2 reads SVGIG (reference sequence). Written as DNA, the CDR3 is TGTGCCTGGCGCAGGGGTGAAACGGCCATGAAAAACATTCAGTACTTC. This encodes CAWRRGETAMKNIQYF.

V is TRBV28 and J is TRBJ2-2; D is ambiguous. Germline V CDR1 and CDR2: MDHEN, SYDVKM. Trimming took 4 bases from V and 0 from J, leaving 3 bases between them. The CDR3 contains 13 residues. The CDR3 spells CASSSTNTGELFF. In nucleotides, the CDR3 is TGTGCCAGCAGTTCTACGAACACCGGGGAGCTGTTTTTT.

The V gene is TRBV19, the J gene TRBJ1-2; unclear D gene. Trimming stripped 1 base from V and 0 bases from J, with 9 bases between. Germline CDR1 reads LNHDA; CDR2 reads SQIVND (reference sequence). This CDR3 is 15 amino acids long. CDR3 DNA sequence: TGTGCCAGTAGTATAGTAGGACTCACTAACTATGGCTACACCTTC. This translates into CASSIVGLTNYGYTF.

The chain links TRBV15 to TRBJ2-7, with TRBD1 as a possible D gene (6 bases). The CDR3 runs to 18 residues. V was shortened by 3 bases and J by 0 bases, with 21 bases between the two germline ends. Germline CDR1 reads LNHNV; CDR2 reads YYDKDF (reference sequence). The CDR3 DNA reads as TGTGCCACCAGCAGGCGGCCCGGGACATTAGGGTTCTCCTACGAGCAGTACTTC. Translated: CATSRRPGTLGFSYEQYF.

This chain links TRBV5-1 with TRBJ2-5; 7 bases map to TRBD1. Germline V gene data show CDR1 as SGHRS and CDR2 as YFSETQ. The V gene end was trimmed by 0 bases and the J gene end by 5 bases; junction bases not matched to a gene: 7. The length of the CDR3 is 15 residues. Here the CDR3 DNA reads TGCGCCAGCAGCTTGGGTGCAGGGGGATTGGAGACCCAGTACTTC. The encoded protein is CASSLGAGGLETQYF.

The DNA for the CDR3 is TGTGCCAGCAGCCCGAGTCCTATGAACACCGGGGAGCTGTTTTTT. This encodes CASSPSPMNTGELFF. The rearrangement joins TRBV7-3 to TRBJ2-2, with no clear D. Trimming took 5 bases from V and 1 from J, leaving 11 bases between them. Germline CDR1 SGHTA, CDR2 FQGTGA. The CDR3 runs 15 residues. The variable domain in full, completed from reference TRBV7-3 and TRBJ2-2, reads GAGVSQTPSNKVTEKGKYVELRCDPISGHTALYWYRQSLGQGPEFLIYFQGTGAADDSGLPNDRFFAVRPEGSVSTLKIQRTERGDSAVYLCASSPSPMNTGELFFGEGSRLTVL.

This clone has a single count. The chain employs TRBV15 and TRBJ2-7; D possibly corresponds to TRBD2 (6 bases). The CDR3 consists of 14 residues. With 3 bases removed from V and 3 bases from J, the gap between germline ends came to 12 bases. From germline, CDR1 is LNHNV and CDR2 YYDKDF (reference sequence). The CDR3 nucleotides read TGTGCCACCAGCAGGGGAGGACGGTACTACGAGCAGTACTTC. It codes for CATSRGGRYYEQYF. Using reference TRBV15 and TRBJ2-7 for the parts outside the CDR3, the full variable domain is DAMVIQNPRYQVTQFGKPVTLSCSQTLNHNVMYWYQQKSSQAPKLLFHYYDKDFNNEADTPDNFQSRRPNTSFCFLDIRSPGLGDTAMYLCATSRGGRYYEQYFGPGTRLTVT.

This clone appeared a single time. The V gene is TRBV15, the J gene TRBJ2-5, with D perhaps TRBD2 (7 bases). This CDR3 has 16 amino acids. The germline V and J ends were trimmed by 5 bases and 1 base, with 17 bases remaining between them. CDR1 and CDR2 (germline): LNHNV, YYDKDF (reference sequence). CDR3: CATSPLTGGLQETQYF. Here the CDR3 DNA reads TGTGCCACCAGCCCCCTCACGGGGGGCCTCCAAGAGACCCAGTACTTC.

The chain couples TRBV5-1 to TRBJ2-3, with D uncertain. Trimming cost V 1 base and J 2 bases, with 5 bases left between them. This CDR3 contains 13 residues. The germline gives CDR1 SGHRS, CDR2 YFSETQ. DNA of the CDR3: TGCGCCAGCAGCTTGCAGTCCACAGATACGCAGTATTTT. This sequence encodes CASSLQSTDTQYF.

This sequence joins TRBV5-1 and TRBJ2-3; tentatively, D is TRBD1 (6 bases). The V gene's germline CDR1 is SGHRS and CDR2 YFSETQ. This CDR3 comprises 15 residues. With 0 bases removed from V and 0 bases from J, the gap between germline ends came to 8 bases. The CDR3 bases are TGCGCCAGCAGCTTGGCGGGACACAGCACAGATACGCAGTATTTT. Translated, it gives CASSLAGHSTDTQYF.

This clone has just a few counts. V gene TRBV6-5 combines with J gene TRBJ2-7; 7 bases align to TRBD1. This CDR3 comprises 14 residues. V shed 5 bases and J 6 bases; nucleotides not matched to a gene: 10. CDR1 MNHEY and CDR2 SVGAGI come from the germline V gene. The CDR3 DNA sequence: TGTGCCAGCAGTACCTGGGGACAGTTCGGCGAGCAGTACTTC. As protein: CASSTWGQFGEQYF.

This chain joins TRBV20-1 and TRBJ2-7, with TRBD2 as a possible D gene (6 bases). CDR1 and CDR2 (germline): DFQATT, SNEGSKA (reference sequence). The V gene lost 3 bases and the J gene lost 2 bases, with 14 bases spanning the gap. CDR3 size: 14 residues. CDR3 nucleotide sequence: TGCAGTGCTAGTGAGGCGGGAATGACCTACGAGCAGTACTTC. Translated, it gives CSASEAGMTYEQYF.

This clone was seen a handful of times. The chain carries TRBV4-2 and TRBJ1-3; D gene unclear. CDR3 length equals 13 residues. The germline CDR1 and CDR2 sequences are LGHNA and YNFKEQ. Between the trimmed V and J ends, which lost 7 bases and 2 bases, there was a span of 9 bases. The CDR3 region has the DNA TGTGCCAGCACAGTGGGAGCTGGAAACACCATATATTTT. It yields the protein CASTVGAGNTIYF.

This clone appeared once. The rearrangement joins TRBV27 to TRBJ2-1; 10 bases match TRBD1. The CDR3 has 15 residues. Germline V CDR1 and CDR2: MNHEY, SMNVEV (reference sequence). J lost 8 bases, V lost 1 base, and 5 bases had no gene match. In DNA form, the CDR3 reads TGTGCCAGCAGTTTATGGGGACAGGGGATAGATGAGCAGTTCTTC. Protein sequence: CASSLWGQGIDEQFF.

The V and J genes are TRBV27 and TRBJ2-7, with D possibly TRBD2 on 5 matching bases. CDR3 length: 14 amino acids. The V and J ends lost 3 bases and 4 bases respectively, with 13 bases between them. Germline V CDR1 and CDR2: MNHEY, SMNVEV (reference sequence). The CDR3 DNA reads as TGTGCCAGCAGTTTCGCTAGCCCGACGTACGAGCAGTACTTC. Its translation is CASSFASPTYEQYF.

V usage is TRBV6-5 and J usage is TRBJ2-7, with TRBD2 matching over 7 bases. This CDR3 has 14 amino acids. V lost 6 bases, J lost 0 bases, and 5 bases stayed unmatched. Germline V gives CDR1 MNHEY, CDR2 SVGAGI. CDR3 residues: CASRGLMSSYEQYF. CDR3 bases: TGTGCCAGCAGGGGACTAATGAGCTCCTACGAGCAGTACTTC.

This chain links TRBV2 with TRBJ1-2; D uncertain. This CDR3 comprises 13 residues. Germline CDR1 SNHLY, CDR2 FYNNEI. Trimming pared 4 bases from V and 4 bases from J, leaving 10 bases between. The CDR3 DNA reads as TGTGCCAGCAGTGTTGGACGGGGCTATGGCTACACCTTC. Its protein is CASSVGRGYGYTF.

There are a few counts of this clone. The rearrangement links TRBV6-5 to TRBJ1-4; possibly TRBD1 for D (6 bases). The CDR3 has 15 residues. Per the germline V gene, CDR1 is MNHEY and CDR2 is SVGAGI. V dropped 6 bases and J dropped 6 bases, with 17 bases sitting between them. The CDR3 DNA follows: TGTGCCAGCAGGCCTGTGGGGGCAGGGGATGAAAAACTGTTTTTT. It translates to CASRPVGAGDEKLFF.

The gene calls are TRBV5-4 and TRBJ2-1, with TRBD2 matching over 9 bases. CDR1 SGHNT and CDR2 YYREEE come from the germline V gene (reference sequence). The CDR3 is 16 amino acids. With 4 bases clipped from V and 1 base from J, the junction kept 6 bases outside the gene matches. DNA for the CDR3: TGTGCCAGCAGCGCCGGACTAGCGTCTTCCTACAATGAGCAGTTCTTC. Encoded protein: CASSAGLASSYNEQFF.

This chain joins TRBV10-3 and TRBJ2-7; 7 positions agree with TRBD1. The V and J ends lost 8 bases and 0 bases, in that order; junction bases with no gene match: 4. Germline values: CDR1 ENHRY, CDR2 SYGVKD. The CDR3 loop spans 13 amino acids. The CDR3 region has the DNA TGTGCCATCGGGACAGCGAGCTCCTACGAGCAGTACTTC. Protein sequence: CAIGTASSYEQYF.

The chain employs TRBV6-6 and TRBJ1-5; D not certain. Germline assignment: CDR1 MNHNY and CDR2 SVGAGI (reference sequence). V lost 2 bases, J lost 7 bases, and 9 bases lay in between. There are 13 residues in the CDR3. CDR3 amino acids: CASSYLGGQPQHF. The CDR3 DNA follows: TGTGCCAGCAGTTACCTAGGAGGACAGCCCCAGCATTTT.

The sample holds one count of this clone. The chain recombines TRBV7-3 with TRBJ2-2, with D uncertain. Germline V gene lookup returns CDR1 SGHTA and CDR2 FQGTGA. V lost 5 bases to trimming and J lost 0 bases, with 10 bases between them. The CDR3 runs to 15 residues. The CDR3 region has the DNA TGTGCCAGCAGCCCGGTCCAGGCGAACACCGGGGAGCTGTTTTTT. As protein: CASSPVQANTGELFF.

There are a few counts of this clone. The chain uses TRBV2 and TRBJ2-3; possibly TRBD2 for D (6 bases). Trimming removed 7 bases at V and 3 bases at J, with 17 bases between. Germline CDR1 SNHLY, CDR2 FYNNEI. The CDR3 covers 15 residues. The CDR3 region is CASKSGDDGTDTQYF. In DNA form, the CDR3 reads TGTGCCAGCAAATCGGGGGATGATGGGACAGATACGCAGTATTTT. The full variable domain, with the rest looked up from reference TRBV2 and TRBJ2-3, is EPEVTQTPSHQVTQMGQEVILRCVPISNHLYFYWYRQILGQKVEFLVSFYNNEISEKSEIFDDQFSVERPDGSNFTLKIRSTKLEDSAMYFCASKSGDDGTDTQYFGPGTRLTVL.